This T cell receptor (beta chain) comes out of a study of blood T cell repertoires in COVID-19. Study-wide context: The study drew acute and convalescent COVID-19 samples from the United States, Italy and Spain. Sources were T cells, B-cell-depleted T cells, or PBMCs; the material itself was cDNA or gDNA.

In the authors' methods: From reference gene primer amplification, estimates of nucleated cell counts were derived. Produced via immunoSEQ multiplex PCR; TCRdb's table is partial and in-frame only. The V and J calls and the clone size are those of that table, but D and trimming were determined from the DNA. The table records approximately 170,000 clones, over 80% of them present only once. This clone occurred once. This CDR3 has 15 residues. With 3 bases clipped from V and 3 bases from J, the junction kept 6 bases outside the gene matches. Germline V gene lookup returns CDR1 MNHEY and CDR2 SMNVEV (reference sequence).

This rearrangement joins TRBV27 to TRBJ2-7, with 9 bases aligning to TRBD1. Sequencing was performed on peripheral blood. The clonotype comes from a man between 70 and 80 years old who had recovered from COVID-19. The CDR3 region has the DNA TGTGCCAGCAGTTTCTACCGGGACAGGGACTACGAGCAGTACTTC. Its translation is CASSFYRDRDYEQYF.